One sample yielded the 14 T cell receptor beta chains listed below, sequenced in a study of control samples from healthy donors and cancer patients (dated by TCRdb to about 2020). Preparation of the library involved the immunoSEQ multiplex PCR assay. Held by TCRdb, this immuneACCESS table contains in-frame sequences only and omits some clones. Under half of the omission traces to an unresolved V gene where checked; the cause of the rest is unknown. This sample is represented by about 84,000 clones; 84% of them were singletons. Of the sample, around a tenth falls within the top ten clones. Sequenced: PBMCs. These receptors originate from a man in his sixties with head and neck cancer.

The chain joins TRBV27 to TRBJ2-5; maybe TRBD2 (6 bases). The CDR3 totals 14 residues. The V end was cut by 0 bases, the J end by 5 bases, with 10 bases between. Germline V gene data show CDR1 as MNHEY and CDR2 as SMNVEV (reference sequence). The chain's CDR3 is CASSLSVGRETQYF. The CDR3 region has the DNA TGTGCCAGCAGTTTATCAGTAGGGAGGGAGACCCAGTACTTC.

The chain combines TRBV21-1 with TRBJ2-5; TRBD2 reflects the table's D call only, with no check against the DNA. TRBV21-1 is noted as a pseudogene. The CDR3 spans 15 residues. For the CDR3, the DNA is TGTGCCAGCAGCGCATGTAACGTACTCCAAGAGACCCAGTACTTC. It codes for CASSACNVLQETQYF.

For this clone: The junction shows a germline mismatch at one end, possibly a read error. CDR3 nucleotide sequence: TGTGCCAGCAGCATAGCGGGAGTTTCTCTCAGTGAGCAGTTCTTC. Encoded protein: CASSIAGVSLSEQFF. V gene TRBV7-9 combines with J gene TRBJ2-1, with 9 bases aligning to TRBD2. The CDR3 runs 15 residues. The germline CDR1 and CDR2 sequences are SEHNR and FQNEAQ (reference sequence).

The V gene is TRBV7-9, the J gene TRBJ2-7; D perhaps matches TRBD1 (5 bases). Trimming took off 5 bases at V and 2 bases at J, with 10 bases between the two ends. The CDR3 spans 13 residues. CDR1 SEHNR and CDR2 FQNEAQ come from the germline V gene (reference sequence). CDR3 in DNA: TGTGCCAGCAGCCAATTGGGGCCCTACGAGCAGTACTTC. Protein: CASSQLGPYEQYF.

This sequence joins TRBV5-1 and TRBJ2-3; TRBD2 is a possible D gene (6 bases). V shed 4 bases and J shed 2 bases, with 11 bases lying between them. The germline V gene encodes CDR1 SGHRS and CDR2 YFSETQ. The CDR3 has 14 residues. The CDR3 sequence: CASSVSGLTDTQYF. CDR3 bases: TGCGCCAGCAGCGTGAGCGGGCTCACAGATACGCAGTATTTT.

This sequence joins TRBV7-8 and TRBJ1-2; D unresolved. Between the trimmed V and J ends, which lost 5 bases and 6 bases, there was a span of 13 bases. Per the germline V gene, CDR1 is SGHVS and CDR2 is FQNEAQ. This CDR3 is 13 amino acids long. This CDR3 reads CASSAMGRHGYTF. CDR3 sequence (DNA): TGTGCCAGCAGCGCCATGGGCCGGCATGGCTACACCTTC.

The chain links TRBV9 to TRBJ2-7, with D perhaps matching TRBD1 (6 bases). This CDR3 is built from 13 residues. The germline CDR1 and CDR2 sequences are SGDLS and YYNGEE. The V end lost 4 bases, the J end lost 3 bases, and 11 bases lay between the germline ends. CDR3 nucleotides: TGTGCCAGCAGCCCTCGGGACAACTACGAGCAGTACTTC. As protein: CASSPRDNYEQYF.

The chain employs TRBV5-1 and TRBJ2-3; 7 bases fit TRBD2. CDR3 length equals 16 residues. V shed 0 bases and J 6 bases; nucleotides not matched to a gene: 10. Germline V gene sequence: CDR1 SGHRS, CDR2 YFSETQ. The CDR3 nucleotides are TGCGCCAGCAGCTTGGGCGGGAGCAGGTCAGGGGATACGCAGTATTTT. Translated: CASSLGGSRSGDTQYF. Full variable domain (rest looked up from reference TRBV5-1 and TRBJ2-3): KAGVTQTPRYLIKTRGQQVTLSCSPISGHRSVSWYQQTPGQGLQFLFEYFSETQRNKGNFPGRFSGRQFSNSRSEMNVSTLELGDSALYLCASSLGGSRSGDTQYFGPGTRLTVL.

The chain recombines TRBV7-8 with TRBJ2-7; maybe TRBD2 (5 bases). CDR3 length: 15 residues. The germline V gene has CDR1 SGHVS and CDR2 FQNEAQ. V shed 5 bases and J shed 7 bases, with 21 bases lying between them. In DNA, the CDR3 is TGTGCCAGCAGCCCGGCGGGTGGGCAGTCCCTAGAGCAGTACTTC. The encoded protein is CASSPAGGQSLEQYF.

The CDR3 DNA reads TGTGCCAGCAGCTTGACAGGTGTTTACACAGATACGCAGTATTTT. This sequence encodes CASSLTGVYTDTQYF. The J gene is TRBJ2-3, the V gene TRBV7-9, with D perhaps TRBD1 (6 bases). The V gene lost 3 bases and the J gene lost 2 bases, with 12 bases spanning the gap. CDR3 length equals 15 residues. Per germline, CDR1 SEHNR and CDR2 FQNEAQ (reference sequence).

This chain links TRBV7-9 with TRBJ1-5; D remains unclear. V was shortened by 5 bases and J by 1 base, with 9 bases between the two germline ends. The CDR3 length is 14 residues. Germline assignment: CDR1 SEHNR and CDR2 FQNEAQ (reference sequence). CDR3 in amino acids: CASSPSLSNQPQHF. The CDR3 nucleotides are TGTGCCAGCAGCCCTTCGCTCAGCAATCAGCCCCAGCATTTT.

The chain uses TRBV18 and TRBJ1-2; weak D call: TRBD1 (5 bases). The CDR3 covers 15 residues. V lost 3 bases and J 2 bases, leaving 13 bases between the germline ends. Germline V lookup: CDR1 KGHSH, CDR2 LQKENI. Here the CDR3 reads CASSPSSGTNYGYTF. In DNA, the CDR3 is TGTGCCAGCTCACCGTCCTCAGGGACCAACTATGGCTACACCTTC. The whole variable domain, filled in from reference TRBV18 and TRBJ1-2, reads NAGVMQNPRHLVRRRGQEARLRCSPMKGHSHVYWYRQLPEEGLKFMVYLQKENIIDESGMPKERFSAEFPKEGPSILRIQQVVRGDSAAYFCASSPSSGTNYGYTFGSGTRLTVV.

CDR3 sequence: CASSLTRTSGTDPFF. CDR3 DNA: TGCGCCAGCAGCTTGACTCGGACTAGCGGGACGGACCCGTTCTTC. This chain links TRBV5-1 with TRBJ2-1; 12 positions match TRBD2. Per germline, CDR1 SGHRS and CDR2 YFSETQ. The V segment lost 1 base and the J segment 15 bases; nucleotides outside the gene matches: 11. The CDR3 has 15 amino acids. Supplemented by reference TRBV5-1 and TRBJ2-1, the full variable domain reads KAGVTQTPRYLIKTRGQQVTLSCSPISGHRSVSWYQQTPGQGLQFLFEYFSETQRNKGNFPGRFSGRQFSNSRSEMNVSTLELGDSALYLCASSLTRTSGTDPFFGPGTRLTVL.

This rearrangement joins TRBV9 to TRBJ2-2, with TRBD2 identical over 11 bases. The CDR3 length is 17 residues. Unmatched junction bases numbered 11, after V lost 3 bases and J lost 7 bases. Per the germline V gene, CDR1 is SGDLS and CDR2 is YYNGEE. CDR3 amino acids: CASSGGRLAGGVGELFF. CDR3 nucleotides: TGTGCCAGCAGCGGGGGGAGGCTAGCGGGAGGAGTCGGGGAGCTGTTTTTT. Drawing the rest from reference TRBV9 and TRBJ2-2, the complete variable domain is DSGVTQTPKHLITATGQRVTLRCSPRSGDLSVYWYQQSLDQGLQFLIQYYNGEERAKGNILERFSAQQFPDLHSELNLSSLELGDSALYFCASSGGRLAGGVGELFFGEGSRLTVL.